Here is one T cell receptor (beta chain) with its context. This specimen belongs to a study of blood T cell repertoires in COVID-19. Methods used by the authors: Counts of nucleated cells, estimated from reference gene primer amplification, were obtained. The assay was immunoSEQ multiplex PCR, and TCRdb's table has in-frame clones only and misses some. The V and J calls and clone size are taken from that table; D and trimming were inferred from the DNA. The table lists about 100,000 clones, approximately 86% of them singletons. Germline CDR1 reads SEHNR; CDR2 reads FQNEAQ (reference sequence). This CDR3 contains 17 residues. V was pared by 4 bases and J by 5 bases, with 13 bases of the junction left unmatched.

The genes are TRBV7-9 and TRBJ2-1, with 8 bases aligning to TRBD2. The specimen sequenced was peripheral blood. The sequence was obtained from a woman in her forties or fifties with COVID-19, enrolled during active disease. Here the CDR3 DNA reads TGTGCCAGCAGCTCACGACCCGGGACTAGATCCCACAATGAGCAGTTCTTC. Translated: CASSSRPGTRSHNEQFF. The variable domain in full, completed from reference TRBV7-9 and TRBJ2-1, reads DTGVSQNPRHKITKRGQNVTFRCDPISEHNRLYWYRQTLGQGPEFLTYFQNEAQLEKSRLLSDRFSAERPKGSFSTLEIQRTEQGDSAMYLCASSSRPGTRSHNEQFFGPGTRLTVL.